This T cell receptor (beta chain) stems from a study of blood T cell repertoires in COVID-19. Study in general: The United States, Italy and Spain provided the acute and convalescent COVID-19 samples. From T cells, B-cell-depleted T cells, or PBMCs came the material, which was cDNA or gDNA.

Original processing methods: Reference gene primer amplification gave estimated nucleated cell counts. Produced via immunoSEQ multiplex PCR; TCRdb's table is partial and in-frame only. That table gives V, J and clone size, and the DNA gave D and trimming. The sample records roughly 53,000 clones, about nine tenths being singletons. The CDR3 consists of 13 residues. V dropped 6 bases and J dropped 4 bases, with 10 bases sitting between them. Germline assignment: CDR1 MNHEY and CDR2 SMNVEV (reference sequence). The sample taken for sequencing was peripheral blood. V gene TRBV27 combines with J gene TRBJ1-5; D might be TRBD1 (5 bases). The TCR was taken from a human donor in a cohort sampled during active COVID-19. The DNA of the CDR3 is TGTGCCAGCAGCCGACAGCGAAATCAGCCCCAGCATTTT. Its translation: CASSRQRNQPQHF.